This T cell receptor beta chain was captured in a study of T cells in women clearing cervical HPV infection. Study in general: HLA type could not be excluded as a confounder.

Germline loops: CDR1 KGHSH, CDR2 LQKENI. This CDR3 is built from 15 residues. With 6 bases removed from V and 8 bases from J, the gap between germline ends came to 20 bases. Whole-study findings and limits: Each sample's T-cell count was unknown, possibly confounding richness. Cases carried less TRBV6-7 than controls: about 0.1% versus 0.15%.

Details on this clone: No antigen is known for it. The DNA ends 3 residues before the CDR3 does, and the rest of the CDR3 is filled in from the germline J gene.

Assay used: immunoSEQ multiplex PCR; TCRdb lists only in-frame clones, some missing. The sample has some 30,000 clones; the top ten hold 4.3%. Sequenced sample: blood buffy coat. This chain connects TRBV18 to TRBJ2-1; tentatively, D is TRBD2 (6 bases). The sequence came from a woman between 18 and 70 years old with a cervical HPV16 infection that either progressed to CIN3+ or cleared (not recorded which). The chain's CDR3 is CASSPWSGRHYEQFF. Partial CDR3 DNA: TGTGCCAGCTCGCCCTGGAGCGGGCGCCATTATGAG.